This TCR beta chain was found in a study of shared clonotypes between healthy human individuals. Study-wide context: Three CD4 naive, three CD4 memory, two CD8 naive and one CD8 memory plate were used per donor.

The length of the CDR3 is 13 residues. The ends were cut back, 3 bases at V and 7 bases at J, with 13 bases in the middle. Germline V lookup: CDR1 SGHNT, CDR2 YYREEE (reference sequence). The study ran the assay at deep level. Here immunoSEQ multiplex PCR was the method, and the copy in TCRdb shows in-frame clones only, minus some. The sample contains 650,000 to 700,000 clones, about 90% of which appear only once. Sequenced material: memory CD8+ T cells from PBMCs. Subset here: CD45RO+ cells pooled with CCR7-negative TemRA cells. The receptor's source is a man aged 18 to 29 in good health. Some clones in this sample may be carry-over from other donors' samples. V and J are TRBV5-4 and TRBJ1-1; maybe TRBD1 (6 bases). CDR3 amino acids: CASSSIQGSEAFF. The CDR3, as DNA: TGTGCCAGCAGCTCGATACAGGGAAGTGAAGCTTTCTTT.